This T cell receptor beta chain was obtained from a study of patients and donors after allogeneic stem cell transplantation. TCRdb redid the calling of the RT-PCR reads with MiXCR, one entry per CDR3 protein. The sample records 900,000 to 1,000,000 distinct CDR3 sequences, more than 15% being singletons. CDR1 is GTSNPN, CDR2 SVGIG, per germline (reference sequence). The CDR3 covers 15 residues. The V gene lost 0 bases and the J gene lost 5 bases, with 16 bases spanning the gap. V is TRBV30 and J is TRBJ1-2, with D possibly matching TRBD1 (6 bases). The source material was blood, either unsorted or a sorted T cell fraction (not recorded which). The sequence was collected from a human donor who was either an allogeneic HSCT recipient or a stem cell or donor lymphocyte infusion donor (not recorded which). It is not recorded whose cells these are; they may come from a transplant donor. CDR3 coding DNA: TGTGCCTGGAGTGTATTACAGGGAATGGGTTATGGCTACACCTTC. Amino acid sequence: CAWSVLQGMGYGYTF.